Shown below are 22 T cell receptor beta chains from a single sample sequenced in a study of T cell clones after liver transplantation. Libraries were prepared by immunoSEQ multiplex PCR; TCRdb keeps only in-frame clonotypes and omits some of them. The sample lists 8,500 to 10,000 clones; approximately 79% were seen once. Material: CD8+ T cells from blood, obtained before liver transplant. The source is a human donor who received a liver transplant.

This clone has a handful of counts. CDR3 in DNA: TGTGCCAGCGGGAAACGGGTGGGCTACACCTTC. Translating it yields CASGKRVGYTF. This rearrangement joins TRBV27 to TRBJ1-2; no definite D call. The germline V gene encodes CDR1 MNHEY and CDR2 SMNVEV (reference sequence). The CDR3 has 11 residues. Trimming stripped 8 bases from V and 8 bases from J, with 12 bases between.

This chain uses TRBV27 with TRBJ1-4; 7 nucleotides match TRBD1. CDR3 size: 16 residues. In germline, CDR1 is MNHEY, CDR2 SMNVEV (reference sequence). J gave up 5 bases and V 0 bases, and 6 bases lay outside the gene matches. The CDR3 here is CASSLSPGQANEKLFF. The CDR3 nucleotides are TGTGCCAGCAGTTTATCGCCAGGACAGGCAAATGAAAAACTGTTTTTT.

V and J are TRBV4-1 and TRBJ2-1; D remains ambiguous. The CDR3 contains 12 residues. Trimming shortened V by 1 base and J by 7 bases, and 5 bases separated the two germline ends. From germline, CDR1 is MGHRA and CDR2 YSYEKL. The chain's CDR3 is CASSQGRNEQFF. For the CDR3, the DNA is TGCGCCAGCAGCCAAGGCAGAAATGAGCAGTTCTTC.

The V call is TRBV10-3, the J call TRBJ2-1; a possible D gene is TRBD2 (7 bases). CDR3 length equals 12 residues. With 3 bases removed from V and 14 bases from J, the gap between germline ends came to 14 bases. Germline V gene lookup returns CDR1 ENHRY and CDR2 SYGVKD. The CDR3 DNA follows: TGTGCCATCAGTGATCCCCGGGGGGCCGAGTTCTTC. As protein: CAISDPRGAEFF.

As DNA, the CDR3 is TGTGCCAGCCTACAGGGAAGGGACAATGAGCAGTTCTTC. It codes for CASLQGRDNEQFF. The chain employs TRBV19 and TRBJ2-1; D possibly corresponds to TRBD1 (6 bases). This CDR3 region has 13 residues. Per the germline V gene, CDR1 is LNHDA and CDR2 is SQIVND (reference sequence). Trimming shortened V by 9 bases and J by 5 bases, and 14 bases separated the two germline ends.

The genes are TRBV9 and TRBJ2-1; 8 positions agree with TRBD2. This CDR3 has 16 amino acids. J lost 4 bases, V lost 0 bases, and 6 bases had no gene match. The germline CDR1 and CDR2 sequences are SGDLS and YYNGEE. The CDR3 DNA reads TGTGCCAGCAGCGTAGCTGCGGGGGGTCCTTACAATGAGCAGTTCTTC. Translating gives CASSVAAGGPYNEQFF.

The rearrangement joins TRBV13 to TRBJ2-7; D is ambiguous. Germline CDR1 and CDR2: PRHDT and FYEKMQ (reference sequence). Trimming stripped 0 bases from V and 6 bases from J, with 12 bases between. This CDR3 spans 14 amino acids. The CDR3 region is CASSLGAAAGEQYF. CDR3 DNA sequence: TGTGCCAGCAGCTTAGGGGCAGCAGCCGGCGAGCAGTACTTC.

In this sample, this clone turned up a few times. This sequence joins TRBV9 and TRBJ2-1, with TRBD1 as a possible D gene (6 bases). Germline assignment: CDR1 SGDLS and CDR2 YYNGEE. CDR3 size: 14 residues. V lost 2 bases, J lost 8 bases, and 14 bases lay in between. The CDR3 here is CASSVYGQSYEQFF. The CDR3 DNA sequence: TGTGCCAGCAGCGTCTACGGACAGTCTTATGAGCAGTTCTTC.

V and J are TRBV27 and TRBJ2-1, with D perhaps being TRBD1 or TRBD2 (5 bases each). This CDR3 region has 14 residues. V dropped 7 bases and J dropped 8 bases, with 18 bases sitting between them. The germline gives CDR1 MNHEY, CDR2 SMNVEV (reference sequence). The CDR3, as DNA: TGTGCCAGCACCTGGGGTAGCGCCAGGGATGAGCAGTTCTTC. Amino acids: CASTWGSARDEQFF.

The gene calls are TRBV13 and TRBJ2-3, with D perhaps TRBD1 (5 bases). Germline CDR1 PRHDT, CDR2 FYEKMQ (reference sequence). The CDR3 spans 15 residues. Trimming took off 2 bases at V and 0 bases at J, with 9 bases between the two ends. The CDR3 protein is CASSLSGASTDTQYF. The CDR3 nucleotides read TGTGCCAGCAGCTTAAGTGGGGCTAGCACAGATACGCAGTATTTT.

The chain employs TRBV9 and TRBJ1-1, with D uncertain. Trimming stripped 4 bases from V and 3 bases from J, with 16 bases between. This CDR3 is 15 amino acids long. Germline lookup yields CDR1 SGDLS and CDR2 YYNGEE. CDR3 region: CASSPSVGTDTEAFF. CDR3 nucleotides: TGTGCCAGCAGCCCTTCAGTGGGAACGGACACTGAAGCTTTCTTT.

This clone was observed once. This chain joins TRBV5-1 and TRBJ2-7; TRBD1 agrees at 7 bases. Germline CDR1 SGHRS, CDR2 YFSETQ. The CDR3 consists of 14 residues. V was clipped by 3 bases and J by 4 bases; unmatched bases: 7. CDR3 sequence (DNA): TGCGCCAGCAGCTACCGGGACAGACCTTACGAGCAGTACTTC. Its protein is CASSYRDRPYEQYF. Complete variable domain (other parts from reference TRBV5-1 and TRBJ2-7): KAGVTQTPRYLIKTRGQQVTLSCSPISGHRSVSWYQQTPGQGLQFLFEYFSETQRNKGNFPGRFSGRQFSNSRSEMNVSTLELGDSALYLCASSYRDRPYEQYFGPGTRLTVT.

This rearrangement joins TRBV7-2 to TRBJ2-7; no clear D gene. V was clipped by 1 base and J by 3 bases, with 4 bases between them. The CDR3 contains 12 residues. Per germline, CDR1 SGHTA and CDR2 FQGNSA. Written as DNA, the CDR3 is TGTGCCAGCAGCTTAGTTTTCTACGAGCAGTACTTC. It is translated as CASSLVFYEQYF.

The chain couples TRBV4-1 to TRBJ2-5, with D possibly being TRBD1 (5 bases). The V end lost 0 bases, the J end lost 3 bases, and 8 bases lay between the germline ends. Per germline, CDR1 MGHRA and CDR2 YSYEKL. This CDR3 comprises 14 residues. CDR3 in amino acids: CASSQESTEETQYF. CDR3 coding DNA: TGCGCCAGCAGCCAAGAATCGACAGAAGAGACCCAGTACTTC.

This clone has a handful of counts. The rearrangement joins TRBV6-5 to TRBJ1-2; TRBD1 might be the D (5 bases). The V and J ends lost 6 bases and 5 bases respectively, with 16 bases between them. CDR3 length: 14 residues. CDR1 is MNHEY and CDR2 is SVGAGI in the germline V gene. CDR3 coding DNA: TGTGCCAGCAGCGCTAGACTGGGGGGTTATGGCTACACCTTC. The encoded protein is CASSARLGGYGYTF.

The chain has TRBV5-4 and TRBJ1-2, with unresolved D. V was pared by 4 bases and J by 3 bases, with 22 bases between. CDR1 and CDR2 (germline): SGHNT, YYREEE (reference sequence). The CDR3 sequence is 17 residues long. Here the CDR3 reads CASSIAPWPHKDYGYTF. Written as DNA, the CDR3 is TGTGCCAGCAGCATAGCCCCGTGGCCTCATAAGGACTATGGCTACACCTTC.

Only one count was recorded for this clone. The chain couples TRBV7-2 to TRBJ2-1, with 8 bases identical to TRBD1. The CDR3 is 15 residues long. CDR1 and CDR2 (germline): SGHTA, FQGNSA. Trimming cost V 0 bases and J 2 bases; bases outside gene matches: 0. The CDR3 loop reads CASSLAQGAYNEQFF. DNA of the CDR3: TGTGCCAGCAGCTTAGCACAGGGGGCCTACAATGAGCAGTTCTTC.

The chain is built from TRBV13 and TRBJ2-7, with D possibly being TRBD2 (5 bases). Germline V CDR1 and CDR2: PRHDT, FYEKMQ (reference sequence). The CDR3 runs to 12 residues. The ends were cut back, 5 bases at V and 6 bases at J, with 11 bases in the middle. The CDR3 DNA reads TGTGCCAGCAGCCGCCTAGAGGGCGAGCAGTACTTC. Translated: CASSRLEGEQYF.

In regard to this clone: Sequence at one end of the junction differs from germline and may be a read error. This chain connects TRBV4-1 to TRBJ2-7, with D tentatively TRBD2 (7 bases). The germline CDR1 and CDR2 sequences are MGHRA and YSYEKL. The CDR3 is 15 residues long. The CDR3 here is CASSQGGGPYYEQYF. The CDR3 DNA is TGCGCCAGCAGTCAAGGGGGGGGACCCTACTACGAGCAGTACTTC.

CDR3 nucleotides: TGCGCCAGCAGTCGTAGACTAGCGGGACCGTCCTACGAGCAGTACTTC. Its protein product is CASSRRLAGPSYEQYF. The chain recombines TRBV23-1 with TRBJ2-7; 11 bases map to TRBD2. TRBV23-1 is placed among ORFs of uncertain function. J lost 1 base, V lost 4 bases, and 6 bases had no gene match. This CDR3 region has 16 residues.

The chain combines TRBV4-3 with TRBJ2-1, with 8 positions matching TRBD2. J gave up 2 bases and V 3 bases, and 12 bases lay outside the gene matches. Germline V CDR1 and CDR2: LGHNA, YSLEER. The CDR3 is 18 residues long. CDR3 sequence (DNA): TGCGCCAGCAGCCAGGACCTCACCGCGGGGGGCGCCTACAATGAGCAGTTCTTC. It codes for CASSQDLTAGGAYNEQFF.

The chain carries TRBV30 and TRBJ2-4, with 7 positions matching TRBD2. Germline assignment: CDR1 GTSNPN and CDR2 SVGIG (reference sequence). CDR3 size: 13 residues. V was pared by 3 bases and J by 6 bases, with 5 bases of the junction left unmatched. CDR3 DNA sequence: TGTGCCTGGAGCGGGACTAATATAAACATTCAGTACTTC. As protein: CAWSGTNINIQYF.